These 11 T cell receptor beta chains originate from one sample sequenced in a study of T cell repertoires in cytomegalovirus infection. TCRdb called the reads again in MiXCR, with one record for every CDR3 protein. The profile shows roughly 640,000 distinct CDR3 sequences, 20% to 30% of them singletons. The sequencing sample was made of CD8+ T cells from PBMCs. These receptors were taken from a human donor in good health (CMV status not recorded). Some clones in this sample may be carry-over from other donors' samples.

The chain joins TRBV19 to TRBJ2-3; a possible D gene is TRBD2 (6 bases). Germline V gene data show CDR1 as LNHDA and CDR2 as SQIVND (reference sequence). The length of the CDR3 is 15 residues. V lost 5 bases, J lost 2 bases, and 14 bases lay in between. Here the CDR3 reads CASSLPGVHTDTQYF. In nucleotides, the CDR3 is TGTGCCAGTAGTTTGCCGGGGGTTCACACAGATACGCAGTATTTT.

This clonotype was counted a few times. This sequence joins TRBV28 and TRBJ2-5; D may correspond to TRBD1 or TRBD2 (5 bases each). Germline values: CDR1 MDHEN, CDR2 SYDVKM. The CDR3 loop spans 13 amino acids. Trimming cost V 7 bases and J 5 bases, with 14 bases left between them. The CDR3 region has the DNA TGTGCCAGCACCAATGGCAGGGACGAGACCCAGTACTTC. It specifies CASTNGRDETQYF.

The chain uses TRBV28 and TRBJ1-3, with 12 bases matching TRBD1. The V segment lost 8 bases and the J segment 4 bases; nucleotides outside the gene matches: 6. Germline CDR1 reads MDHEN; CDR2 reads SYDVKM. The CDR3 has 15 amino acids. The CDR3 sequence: CASARDRGLGNTIYF. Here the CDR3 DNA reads TGTGCCAGCGCCCGGGACAGGGGGCTCGGAAACACCATATATTTT.

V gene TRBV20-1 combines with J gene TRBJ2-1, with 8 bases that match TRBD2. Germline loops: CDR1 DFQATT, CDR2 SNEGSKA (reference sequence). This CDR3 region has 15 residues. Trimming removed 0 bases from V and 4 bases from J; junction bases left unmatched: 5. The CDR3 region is CSARDPGLAYNEQFF. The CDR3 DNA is TGCAGTGCTAGAGATCCCGGACTAGCATACAATGAGCAGTTCTTC.

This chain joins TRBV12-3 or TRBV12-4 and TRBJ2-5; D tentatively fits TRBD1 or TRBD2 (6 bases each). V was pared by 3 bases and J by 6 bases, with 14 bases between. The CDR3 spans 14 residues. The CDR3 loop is CASSLGGGGQTQYF. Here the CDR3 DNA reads TGTGCCAGCAGTTTGGGTGGAGGGGGACAGACCCAGTACTTC.

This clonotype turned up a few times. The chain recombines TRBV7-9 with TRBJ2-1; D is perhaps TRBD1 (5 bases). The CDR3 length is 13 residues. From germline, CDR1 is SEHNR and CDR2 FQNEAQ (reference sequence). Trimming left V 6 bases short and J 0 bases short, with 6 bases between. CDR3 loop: CASRQASYNEQFF. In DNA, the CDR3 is TGTGCCAGCAGACAGGCCTCCTACAATGAGCAGTTCTTC.

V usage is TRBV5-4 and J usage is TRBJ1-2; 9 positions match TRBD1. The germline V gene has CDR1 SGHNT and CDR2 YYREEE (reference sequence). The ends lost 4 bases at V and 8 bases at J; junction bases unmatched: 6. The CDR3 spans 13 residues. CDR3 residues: CASSGTGLEGYTF. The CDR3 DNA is TGTGCCAGCAGCGGGACAGGGCTTGAAGGCTACACCTTC.

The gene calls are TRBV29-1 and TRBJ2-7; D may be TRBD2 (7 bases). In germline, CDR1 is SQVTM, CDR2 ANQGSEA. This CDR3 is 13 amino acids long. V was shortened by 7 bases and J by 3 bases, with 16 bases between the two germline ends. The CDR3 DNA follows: TGCAGCGCGACGGGGGGCGATGGCTACGAGCAGTACGTC. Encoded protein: CSATGGDGYEQYV.

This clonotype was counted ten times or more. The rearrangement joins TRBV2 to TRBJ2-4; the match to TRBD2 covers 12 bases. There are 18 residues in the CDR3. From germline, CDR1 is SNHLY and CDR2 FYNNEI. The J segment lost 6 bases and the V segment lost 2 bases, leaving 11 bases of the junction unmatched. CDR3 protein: CASSETASGGAAGNIQYF. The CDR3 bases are TGTGCCAGCAGTGAAACGGCTAGCGGGGGGGCCGCCGGAAACATTCAGTACTTC.

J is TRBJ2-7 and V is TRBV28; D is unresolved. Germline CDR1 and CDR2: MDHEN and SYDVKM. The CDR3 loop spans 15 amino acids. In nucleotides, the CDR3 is TGTGTCAGCAGCCCAGCGTATCAACGCTCCTACGAGCAGTACGTC. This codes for CVSSPAYQRSYEQYV.

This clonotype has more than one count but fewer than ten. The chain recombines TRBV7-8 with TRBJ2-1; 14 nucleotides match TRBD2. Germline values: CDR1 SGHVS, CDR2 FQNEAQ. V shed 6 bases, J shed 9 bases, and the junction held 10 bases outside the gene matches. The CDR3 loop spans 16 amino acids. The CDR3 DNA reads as TGTGCCAGCAGGCTAGAGGGACTAGCGGGGGTGAGTGAGCAGTTCTTC. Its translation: CASRLEGLAGVSEQFF.